One sample yielded the 25 T cell receptor beta chains listed below, sequenced in a study of T cell clones after liver transplantation. Sequenced by immunoSEQ multiplex PCR; TCRdb stores in-frame clones only, minus some. The data show 5,000 to 6,500 clones, about 80% seen once. This material consisted of CD8+ T cells from blood, taken around 42 months after liver transplant. The receptors derive from a human patient who received a liver transplant. Some T cells may be the graft donor's.

The gene calls are TRBV5-4 and TRBJ2-7; 11 nucleotides match TRBD2. Per the germline V gene, CDR1 is SGHNT and CDR2 is YYREEE (reference sequence). The V and J ends lost 2 bases and 5 bases, in that order; junction bases with no gene match: 6. This CDR3 has 15 residues. In nucleotides, the CDR3 is TGTGCCAGCAGCTTTTCTAGCGGGAGGTCGGACGAGCAGTACTTC. It codes for CASSFSSGRSDEQYF.

This clone was detected once. The chain joins TRBV19 to TRBJ2-2; D ambiguous. The length of the CDR3 is 12 residues. Germline values: CDR1 LNHDA, CDR2 SQIVND (reference sequence). V lost 1 base and J lost 7, with 4 bases in between. In DNA form, the CDR3 reads TGTGCCAGTAGTATAGCGATCGGGGAGCTGTTTTTT. Residues: CASSIAIGELFF.

This clone appeared once. V and J are TRBV30 and TRBJ1-5; 7 nucleotides align to TRBD1. The CDR3 runs 14 residues. Germline V gives CDR1 GTSNPN, CDR2 SVGIG (reference sequence). V was clipped by 5 bases and J by 2 bases; unmatched bases: 6. CDR3 in amino acids: CAWDTGAGNQPQHF. For the CDR3, the DNA is TGTGCCTGGGACACAGGGGCGGGCAATCAGCCCCAGCATTTT. The entire variable domain, with the rest obtained from reference TRBV30 and TRBJ1-5, is as follows: SQTIHQWPATLVQPVGSPLSLECTVEGTSNPNLYWYRQAAGRGLQLLFYSVGIGQISSEVPQNLSASRPQDRQFILSSKKLLLSDSGFYLCAWDTGAGNQPQHFGDGTRLSIL.

The chain carries TRBV29-1 and TRBJ2-5, with 9 bases aligning to TRBD1. Trimming cost V 5 bases and J 4 bases; bases outside gene matches: 8. This CDR3 has 14 amino acids. Germline V CDR1 and CDR2: SQVTM, ANQGSEA. Here the CDR3 reads CSVHRTGEGETQYF. The CDR3 nucleotides read TGCAGCGTTCACCGGACAGGGGAAGGAGAGACCCAGTACTTC.

V gene TRBV5-5 combines with J gene TRBJ2-3; a possible D gene is TRBD1 (6 bases). This CDR3 is 12 amino acids long. V shed 4 bases and J shed 10 bases, with 13 bases lying between them. CDR1 is SGHKS and CDR2 is YYEKEE in the germline V gene (reference sequence). This CDR3 is CASSPGTSPQYF. DNA of the CDR3: TGTGCCAGCAGCCCTGGGACATCCCCGCAGTATTTT.

The chain links TRBV11-3 to TRBJ2-1; 10 bases align to TRBD2. The CDR3 is 15 residues long. The V gene end was trimmed by 5 bases and the J gene end by 7 bases; junction bases not matched to a gene: 8. Germline CDR1 is SGHNT and CDR2 is YENEEA. The CDR3 reads CASSLSQREGNEQFF. Here the CDR3 DNA reads TGTGCCAGCAGCCTCAGCCAGCGGGAGGGGAATGAGCAGTTCTTC.

This chain connects TRBV28 to TRBJ1-5; 9 bases are shared with TRBD1. CDR1 is MDHEN, CDR2 SYDVKM, per germline. This CDR3 has 15 amino acids. V lost 6 bases to trimming and J lost 2 bases; unmatched junction nucleotides: 5. The CDR3 loop is CASSPGQGRNQPQHF. The CDR3 DNA reads TGTGCCAGCAGCCCGGGACAGGGCCGCAATCAGCCCCAGCATTTT.

The chain carries TRBV18 and TRBJ2-3; 10 bases are a match to TRBD1. From germline, CDR1 is KGHSH and CDR2 LQKENI. This CDR3 has 15 residues. V was pared by 3 bases and J by 1 base, with 1 base of the junction left unmatched. CDR3 sequence reads: CASSPGTGGTDTQYF. The CDR3 nucleotides are TGTGCCAGCTCACCCGGGACAGGGGGCACAGATACGCAGTATTTT. The whole variable domain, filled in from reference TRBV18 and TRBJ2-3, reads NAGVMQNPRHLVRRRGQEARLRCSPMKGHSHVYWYRQLPEEGLKFMVYLQKENIIDESGMPKERFSAEFPKEGPSILRIQQVVRGDSAAYFCASSPGTGGTDTQYFGPGTRLTVL.

This chain uses TRBV13 with TRBJ2-1; the match to TRBD1 covers 8 bases. Germline V gene data show CDR1 as PRHDT and CDR2 as FYEKMQ (reference sequence). The V and J ends lost 4 bases and 0 bases, in that order; junction bases with no gene match: 5. This CDR3 has 16 amino acids. The CDR3 here is CASSSKGQGSYNEQFF. The CDR3 bases are TGTGCCAGCAGCTCAAAAGGACAGGGCTCCTACAATGAGCAGTTCTTC. The whole variable domain, filled in from reference TRBV13 and TRBJ2-1, reads AAGVIQSPRHLIKEKRETATLKCYPIPRHDTVYWYQQGPGQDPQFLISFYEKMQSDKGSIPDRFSAQQFSDYHSELNMSSLELGDSALYFCASSSKGQGSYNEQFFGPGTRLTVL.

Here the CDR3 reads CATRGGRSGANVLTF. The CDR3 bases are TGTGCCACCCGAGGGGGCCGCTCTGGGGCCAACGTCCTGACTTTC. The chain uses TRBV6-5 and TRBJ2-6; 7 nucleotides align to TRBD1. CDR1 MNHEY and CDR2 SVGAGI come from the germline V gene. The CDR3 consists of 15 residues. V lost 10 bases, J lost 0 bases, and 6 bases stayed unmatched.

The chain links TRBV19 to TRBJ1-1; 12 nucleotides agree with TRBD1. The V gene end was trimmed by 3 bases and the J gene end by 1 base; junction bases not matched to a gene: 6. CDR1 LNHDA and CDR2 SQIVND come from the germline V gene (reference sequence). The CDR3 has 17 residues. The CDR3 is CASSIRDRGRANTEAFF. In nucleotides, the CDR3 is TGTGCCAGTAGTATCCGGGACAGGGGGCGGGCGAACACTGAAGCTTTCTTT.

This clone has a single count. The chain combines TRBV28 with TRBJ2-7; 7 nucleotides agree with TRBD2. The length of the CDR3 is 16 residues. Germline CDR1 is MDHEN and CDR2 is SYDVKM. Trimming at V came to 5 bases and at J to 0 bases, leaving 10 bases not matched to a gene. The CDR3 bases are TGTGCCAGCAGTCCTCGTAGCGGGCGTAGCTCCTACGAGCAGTACTTC. Translation gives CASSPRSGRSSYEQYF.

This clone was seen just once. The chain recombines TRBV6-6 with TRBJ1-2, with 7 bases fitting TRBD1. The V segment lost 0 bases and the J segment 2 bases; nucleotides outside the gene matches: 3. CDR3 size: 15 residues. Germline V gene lookup returns CDR1 MNHNY and CDR2 SVGAGI (reference sequence). CDR3: CASSYSTGINYGYTF. Written as DNA, the CDR3 is TGTGCCAGCAGTTACTCGACAGGGATAAACTATGGCTACACCTTC.

The chain couples TRBV9 to TRBJ2-3, with 8 bases fitting TRBD1. The CDR3 covers 17 residues. Unmatched junction bases numbered 16, after V lost 4 bases and J lost 6 bases. The germline V gene has CDR1 SGDLS and CDR2 YYNGEE. CDR3 DNA: TGTGCCAGCAGCCACAACCTACCTCAGGGGGCCGCCGATACGCAGTATTTT. Translated: CASSHNLPQGAADTQYF.

CDR3 sequence (DNA): TGTGCCAGTAGTATTGGGGACAGACCGTCGTTCTACGAGCAGTACTTC. It codes for CASSIGDRPSFYEQYF. V is TRBV19 and J is TRBJ2-7; TRBD1 aligns across 7 bases. Germline V gives CDR1 LNHDA, CDR2 SQIVND (reference sequence). V lost 3 bases and J lost 3; bases outside the gene matches: 11. The CDR3 is 16 residues long.

The V and J genes are TRBV6-5 and TRBJ1-5; D is perhaps TRBD1 (6 bases). The germline V gene encodes CDR1 MNHEY and CDR2 SVGAGI. This CDR3 comprises 14 residues. V lost 5 bases to trimming and J lost 4 bases, with 12 bases between them. This CDR3 reads CASSLRGGNQPQHF. As DNA, the CDR3 is TGTGCCAGCAGTCTCAGGGGTGGGAATCAGCCCCAGCATTTT.

The V call is TRBV6-5, the J call TRBJ2-3; 11 bases agree with TRBD2. Trimming removed 11 bases from V and 5 bases from J; junction bases left unmatched: 3. The CDR3 has 12 amino acids. The germline gives CDR1 MNHEY, CDR2 SVGAGI. The CDR3 DNA sequence: TGTGCCCTCGGACTAGCGGGAGATACGCAGTATTTT. Translated: CALGLAGDTQYF.

The chain employs TRBV6-1 and TRBJ1-1; no clear D gene. With 8 bases removed from V and 5 bases from J, the gap between germline ends came to 9 bases. The length of the CDR3 is 11 residues. Germline CDR1 is MNHNS and CDR2 is SASEGT. The CDR3 coding sequence is TGTGCCAGCGTGGGAGGGACTGAAGCTTTCTTT. This translates into CASVGGTEAFF.

This sequence joins TRBV19 and TRBJ1-1; D gene uncertain. Trimming stripped 5 bases from V and 3 bases from J, with 4 bases between. In germline, CDR1 is LNHDA, CDR2 SQIVND (reference sequence). The CDR3 runs 11 residues. CDR3 DNA sequence: TGTGCCAGTAGTTTTTACACTGAAGCTTTCTTT. Its protein is CASSFYTEAFF.

This clone ranks as large. The J gene is TRBJ2-7, the V gene TRBV5-1; 12 bases align to TRBD2. Germline CDR1 is SGHRS and CDR2 is YFSETQ. There are 13 residues in the CDR3. V was pared by 7 bases and J by 5 bases, with 4 bases of the junction left unmatched. The CDR3 here is CASASGRGDEQYF. DNA of the CDR3: TGCGCCAGCGCTAGCGGGAGGGGCGACGAGCAGTACTTC.

This clone has a handful of counts. J is TRBJ1-2 and V is TRBV25-1; D gene uncertain. Trimming removed 1 base from V and 4 bases from J, with 13 bases in between. The V gene's germline CDR1 is MGHDK and CDR2 SYGVNS. CDR3 length equals 15 residues. The CDR3 DNA reads TGTGCCAGCAGTGAATCTTCTAGGGCCCCCTATGGCTACACCTTC. Translated, it gives CASSESSRAPYGYTF.

The V and J genes are TRBV27 and TRBJ2-3; 9 positions match TRBD2. CDR3 size: 15 residues. V was pared by 6 bases and J by 4 bases, with 8 bases of the junction left unmatched. Germline assignment: CDR1 MNHEY and CDR2 SMNVEV (reference sequence). In nucleotides, the CDR3 is TGTGCCAGCAGCCCTAGCGGGATTTCTCCAGATACGCAGTATTTT. Translating gives CASSPSGISPDTQYF.

This chain's CDR3 is CSVWTGITGELFF. The CDR3 coding sequence is TGCAGCGTGTGGACAGGCATCACCGGGGAGCTGTTTTTT. The chain joins TRBV29-1 to TRBJ2-2; the match to TRBD1 covers 7 bases. V shed 6 bases, J shed 4 bases, and the junction held 5 bases outside the gene matches. The CDR3 has 13 residues. Germline CDR1 reads SQVTM; CDR2 reads ANQGSEA.

The chain joins TRBV4-1 to TRBJ1-1; D may be TRBD1 (5 bases). Trimming cost V 5 bases and J 3 bases, with 16 bases left between them. The CDR3 has 15 residues. CDR1 is MGHRA and CDR2 is YSYEKL in the germline V gene. The CDR3 protein is CASSSGKKGYTEAFF. The CDR3 DNA is TGCGCCAGCAGCTCAGGGAAAAAGGGGTACACTGAAGCTTTCTTT.

This clone has only a few counts. The chain carries TRBV2 and TRBJ2-7; maybe TRBD1 (6 bases). The CDR3 extends over 14 amino acids. Germline V CDR1 and CDR2: SNHLY, FYNNEI. The germline V and J ends were trimmed by 3 bases and 0 bases, with 9 bases remaining between them. The CDR3 DNA follows: TGTGCCAGCAGTGAGACAGGTACCTCCTACGAGCAGTACTTC. Residues: CASSETGTSYEQYF.